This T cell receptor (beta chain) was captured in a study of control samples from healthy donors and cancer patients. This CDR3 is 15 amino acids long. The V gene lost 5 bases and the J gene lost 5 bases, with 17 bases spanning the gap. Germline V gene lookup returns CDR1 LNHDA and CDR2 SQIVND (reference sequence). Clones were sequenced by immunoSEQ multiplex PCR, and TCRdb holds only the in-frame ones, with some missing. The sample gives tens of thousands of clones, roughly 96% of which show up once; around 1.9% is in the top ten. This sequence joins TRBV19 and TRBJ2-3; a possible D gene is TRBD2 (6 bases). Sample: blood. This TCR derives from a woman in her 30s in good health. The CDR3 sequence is CASSYGEAGLDTQYF. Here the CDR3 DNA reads TGTGCCAGTAGTTATGGGGAAGCGGGTTTAGATACGCAGTATTTT.